This T cell receptor beta chain was sequenced for a study of blood T cell repertoires in COVID-19. Study-wide context: Sites across the United States, Italy and Spain contributed samples from acute and convalescent COVID-19. Nucleic acid was either cDNA or gDNA, and it came from T cells, B-cell-depleted T cells, or PBMCs.

Original processing notes: The authors estimated nucleated cell counts from reference gene primer amplification. Generated by immunoSEQ multiplex PCR, the TCRdb table keeps only in-frame clones and is missing some. V, J and clone size derive from that table, while D and trimming were established from the DNA sequence. The sample holds just over 150,000 clones, around 87% seen once. This clone was seen a handful of times. The sequence came from a woman in her thirties or forties with acute or convalescent COVID-19. Sample: peripheral blood.

The CDR3 DNA follows: TGTGCCAGCAGTTTATCCACAGGGCCAGGAACTGAAGCTTTCTTT. This encodes CASSLSTGPGTEAFF. V is TRBV27 and J is TRBJ1-1, with D tentatively TRBD1 (6 bases). The V gene lost 0 bases and the J gene lost 5 bases, with 13 bases spanning the gap. Per germline, CDR1 MNHEY and CDR2 SMNVEV (reference sequence). The CDR3 covers 15 residues.